The 7 T cell receptor beta chains below come from one sample, sequenced in a study of preoperative IRX-2 immunotherapy in early breast cancer. Clones were read by immunoSEQ multiplex PCR, and TCRdb kept only the in-frame ones, dropping some. This sample has about 38,000 clones, with around 82% found just once. As to treatment: preoperative locoregional IRX-2 cytokine immunotherapy. Sequencing was performed on lymph node tissue, taken after IRX-2 immunotherapy. These receptors all come from a human donor with breast cancer.

The chain is built from TRBV6-8 and TRBJ1-2, with 7 nucleotides matching TRBD1. V shed 4 bases, J shed 5 bases, and the junction held 1 base outside the gene matches. This CDR3 has 12 residues. CDR1 and CDR2 (germline): MNHGY, SAAAGT. The CDR3 nucleotides are TGTGCCAGCAGTTGGACAGGATATGGCTACACCTTC. This codes for CASSWTGYGYTF.

V usage is TRBV6-8 and J usage is TRBJ1-5, with 10 bases matching TRBD1. The CDR3 extends over 16 amino acids. J was trimmed by 11 bases and V by 4 bases; bases with no gene match: 14. Looked up from germline, CDR1 is MNHGY and CDR2 is SAAAGT. The CDR3 DNA sequence: TGTGCCAGCAGTTCAGTGGGACAGGGGAGGAGTGGTGCCCAGCATTTT. It translates to CASSSVGQGRSGAQHF.

This chain uses TRBV2 with TRBJ1-2; 7 positions match TRBD1. The germline gives CDR1 SNHLY, CDR2 FYNNEI. V was pared by 6 bases and J by 2 bases, with 9 bases of the junction left unmatched. This CDR3 is 15 amino acids long. The CDR3 sequence is CASSTSGGQNYGYTF. CDR3 coding DNA: TGTGCCAGCAGCACCTCAGGGGGGCAGAACTATGGCTACACCTTC.

The chain has TRBV5-1 and TRBJ2-7; TRBD1 agrees at 7 bases. The CDR3 spans 14 residues. V was pared by 0 bases and J by 3 bases, with 3 bases of the junction left unmatched. Germline V gene sequence: CDR1 SGHRS, CDR2 YFSETQ. The CDR3 DNA sequence: TGCGCCAGCAGCTTGGGAGGGGGCTACTACGAGCAGTACTTC. Its translation: CASSLGGGYYEQYF.

The V gene is TRBV10-3, the J gene TRBJ1-5; D ambiguous. CDR1 ENHRY and CDR2 SYGVKD come from the germline V gene. The CDR3 extends over 13 amino acids. Trimming took 2 bases from V and 5 from J, leaving 7 bases between them. The CDR3 region is CAISEERDQPQHF. CDR3 nucleotide sequence: TGTGCCATCAGTGAGGAGAGGGATCAGCCCCAGCATTTT.

V is TRBV11-3 and J is TRBJ1-1, with 8 bases fitting TRBD1. Germline V gene data show CDR1 as SGHNT and CDR2 as YENEEA. The V and J ends lost 3 bases and 5 bases, in that order; junction bases with no gene match: 8. The CDR3 sequence is 15 residues long. CDR3 in amino acids: CASSLARGLGTEAFF. As DNA, the CDR3 is TGTGCCAGCAGCTTGGCCAGGGGGCTAGGTACTGAAGCTTTCTTT.

The rearrangement uses TRBV14 and TRBJ2-1; D is unresolved. CDR1 and CDR2 (germline): SGHDN, FVKESK. This CDR3 region has 16 residues. V was cut by 1 base and J by 5 bases, with 15 bases left in between. The CDR3 here is CASSQVPWELDNEQFF. CDR3 in DNA: TGTGCCAGCAGCCAAGTTCCCTGGGAACTCGACAATGAGCAGTTCTTC.